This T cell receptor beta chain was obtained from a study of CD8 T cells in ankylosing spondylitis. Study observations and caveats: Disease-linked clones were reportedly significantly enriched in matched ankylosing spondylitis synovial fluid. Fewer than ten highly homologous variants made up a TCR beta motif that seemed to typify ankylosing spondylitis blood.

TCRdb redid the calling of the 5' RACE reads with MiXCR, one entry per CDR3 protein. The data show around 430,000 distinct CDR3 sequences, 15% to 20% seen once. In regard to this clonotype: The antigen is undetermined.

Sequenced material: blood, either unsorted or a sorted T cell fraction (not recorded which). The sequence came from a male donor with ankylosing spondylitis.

The CDR3: CASSAPDYIRNEQFF. In nucleotides, the CDR3 is TGTGCCAGCAGTGCTCCAGACTACATACGGAATGAGCAGTTCTTC. The chain combines TRBV2 with TRBJ2-1; the D gene is possibly TRBD2 (5 bases). Germline V gives CDR1 SNHLY, CDR2 FYNNEI. This CDR3 spans 15 amino acids. Trimming cost V 4 bases and J 7 bases, with 17 bases left between them.